This T cell receptor (beta chain) comes out of a study of regulatory T cells in long-lasting Graves disease (TCRdb year 2021). In terms of the full investigation: Patients with newly diagnosed Graves' disease had been on antithyroid drugs for under 3 months. Persistent Graves' disease patients were compared with newly diagnosed Graves' disease patients by peripheral blood TCR sequencing and RNA sequencing. The study took place in China and was registered as a clinical trial. A total of around 33 samples underwent TCR sequencing, from some 13 patients with persistent Graves' disease and around 20 patients with newly diagnosed Graves' disease. Findings and caveats that apply to the study as a whole: Because the primary lesion, thyroid tissue, could not be accessed, the study looked at peripheral blood alone. The authors noted that the small sample size was a limitation that may lower accuracy. Sequencing and analysis were limited to the TCR beta chain. Compared with newly diagnosed patients, patients with persistent Graves' disease had lower TCR Shannon entropy and fewer highly expanded clones, which suggests clonal expansion. Persistent disease showed preferential use of TRBV28, TRBJ1-2 and TRBJ2-5, whereas newly diagnosed disease favored TRBV20-1 and TRBJ2-1. Patients with persistent disease shared more public clonotypes (approximately 2,500) than newly diagnosed patients did (approximately 1,000).

The intended sense of this specimen's time point label: newly diagnosed GD, antithyroid drugs for less than 3 months. For both TCR sequencing and RNA sequencing, RNA was extracted from PBMCs in TRIzol. The diagnosis of Graves' disease followed American Thyroid Association guidelines. Patients were recruited from an endocrinology department in Xi'an, China. Each patient gave approximately 10 milliliters of peripheral blood, collected in an EDTA anticoagulant tube. PBMCs were isolated by Ficoll Paque Plus density gradient separation without further T cell sorting. An Agilent 2100 Bioanalyzer and agarose gel were used to check RNA quality, while a NanoDrop 2000 measured RNA concentration. The library came from multiplex PCR. Reads for this sample came from an Illumina HiSeq 4000. CDR3 regions were amplified by Arm-PCR with iRepertoire HTBI primers to construct TCR beta libraries. Before sequencing, the PCR products underwent gel purification. Under the source paper's analysis protocol: A total of 62 TRBV and 14 TRBJ segments were identified across samples and were used for gene usage analysis of CDR3 amino acid clonotypes. COPE and FqMerger were used to merge filtered high-quality paired reads into contigs. Contigs were aligned with BLAST to IMGT TRBV, TRBD and TRBJ reference genes, and CDR3 was defined per IMGT. Clonotypes above 0.1% frequency were classified as highly expanded clones. Shannon entropy served as the measure of repertoire diversity, while the Gini coefficient captured V-J evenness. Clonotypes shared by more than one individual were considered public. Using fastp at Q25 and MiXCR, TCRdb reprocessed the public reads and kept productive beta chains. A single entry per CDR3 protein holds the most common genes and DNA from its merged rows. TCRdb's processing, not the authors', yielded these V and J calls. The sample table contains 550,000 to 650,000 distinct CDR3 sequences; only one count was recorded for about 16% of them. More than 10% of the sample rests with the top ten.

The CDR3 runs 16 amino acids, cysteine and phenylalanine included. Here the CDR3 DNA is all that survives: 48 bases in frame from base 1. The germline V gene supplies CDR1 SGHVS and CDR2 FNYEAQ. The junction carries 22 bases between V and J, which are trimmed by 5 bases and 6 bases respectively. This clonotype was counted at least ten times. Its binding antigen is unknown. No per-base quality is available; no much larger clone lies one base away. The same data also went into a second study, on T cells in Graves' hyperthyroidism and ophthalmopathy. As the second paper documents: Graves' hyperthyroidism was defined as stable when no progression to ophthalmopathy occurred over 18 months of follow-up. Hyperthyroidism patients were newly diagnosed, with disease duration under 2 months, and aged 18 to 65 years. Patients with uncontrolled infections, other autoimmune diseases, pregnancy or lactation were excluded. Diagnoses were based on clinical symptoms, serum thyroxine and TRAb, thyroid ultrasound and orbital computed tomography. The first round of RT-PCR for the TCR CDR3 was performed with the HTBI primer set and the Qiagen OneStep RT-PCR kit. Most expanded thyroid clonotypes (frequency above 0.001) were also detected in blood, suggesting blood repertoires may reflect thyroid immune responses. Ophthalmopathy was separated from stable hyperthyroidism by a 13 V-J signature model, with about 88% sensitivity and 81% to 83% specificity obtained in cross-validation and 80%/75% obtained in testing. During validation, the model predicted progression to ophthalmopathy a median of approximately 7 months ahead of onset, with more than 60% sensitivity and roughly 72% specificity. To identify TCR V-J signatures that set the groups apart, the researchers used a discovery cohort of 100 patients, made up of under 45 with Graves' ophthalmopathy and about 59 with stable Graves' hyperthyroidism. Whether ophthalmopathy could be predicted prospectively was tested in an independent validation cohort made up of approximately 19 hyperthyroidism patients plus 17 patients who later progressed to ophthalmopathy. The 100 or so discovery patients were divided at random into training and test sets in a 7:3 ratio. Thyroid tissue and blood T-cell repertoires from six or seven Graves' hyperthyroidism patients were also compared in the study. After sampling, hyperthyroidism patients received methimazole starting at 30 mg daily, and ophthalmopathy patients received high-dose intravenous methylprednisolone. Libraries were constructed in a second round of multiplex PCR, after which size selection and purification were carried out. The libraries were sequenced on an Illumina HiSeq2000 using paired-end 100 bp reads. Raw data were processed with SOAPnuke, discarding reads with adapters, uncalled bases, mean Phred below 15, or no exact constant-primer or identifier match. COPE v1.2.5 was used to merge the high-quality paired reads, and each unique nucleotide sequence was defined as a clonotype. Clonotypes were aligned to IMGT TRBV, TRBD and TRBJ reference segments using MiTCR v1.1. Analysis was restricted to V-J combinations with a frequency above 0.0001, which covered roughly 99% of repertoires. A TCS score was defined as the ratio between F50 (clonal expansion) and ExV (chaos), using BLOSUM62-based TCRdist between CDR3 peptides within each V-J. Welch's t-statistics and random forest reduced just over 500 V-J features to about 12, which were used in a naive Bayes classifier (R e1071). Sample size was not statistically predetermined, and investigators were not blinded to group allocation. According to the paper, TCR Vbeta CDR3 sequencing was carried out on around 140 peripheral blood samples, which came from around 43 ophthalmopathy, around 74 hyperthyroidism and approximately 17 progressor patients.

The V and J segments used are TRBV7-6 and TRBJ2-5; the D segment could be TRBD2, given 5 matching bases. Sequencing was performed on peripheral blood mononuclear cells (PBMCs), taken at new diagnosis, from a patient treated with antithyroid drugs. The receptor was derived from a man between 18 and 29 years old with Graves disease. Donor details come from another sample of the same person, matched by shared clones. This receptor carries the CDR3 CASSPADGEGEKTQYF. The DNA sequence is TGTGCCAGCAGCCCCGCTGACGGCGAGGGCGAGAAGACCCAGTACTTC. The full variable domain, completed from the reference TRBV7-6 and TRBJ2-5 proteins outside the CDR3, reads GAGVSQSPRYKVTKRGQDVALRCDPISGHVSLYWYRQALGQGPEFLTYFNYEAQQDKSGLPNDRFSAERPEGSISTLTIQRTEQRDSAMYRCASSPADGEGEKTQYFGPGTRLLVL.